The entry below describes one T cell receptor (beta chain). Its target is unknown. These data are taken from a study of vaccination and CD4 T cells after COVID-19. The CDR3 runs to 17 residues. Per the germline V gene, CDR1 is SGDLS and CDR2 is YYNGEE. Trimming took 0 bases from V and 8 from J; bases not matched to a gene: 12. The treatment: roughly 11-day PBMC culture with coronavirus spike peptide pools or control peptides (ViraFEST assay). Cultured CD4+ T-cell DNA underwent Oncomine TCR Beta short-read sequencing. TCRdb re-called the PCR reads through MiXCR, storing one row per CDR3 protein. This repertoire shows about 19,000 distinct CDR3 sequences, around 55% found once; its top ten account for 7.5%.

V and J are TRBV9 and TRBJ2-1; 9 nucleotides match TRBD2. The receptor's source is a human donor who had recovered from COVID-19. The material sequenced was CD4+ T cells from blood, cultured in vitro. CDR3 in amino acids: CASSVERAGGILDEQFF. In DNA form, the CDR3 reads TGTGCCAGCAGCGTAGAAAGAGCGGGAGGAATTCTTGATGAGCAGTTCTTC.